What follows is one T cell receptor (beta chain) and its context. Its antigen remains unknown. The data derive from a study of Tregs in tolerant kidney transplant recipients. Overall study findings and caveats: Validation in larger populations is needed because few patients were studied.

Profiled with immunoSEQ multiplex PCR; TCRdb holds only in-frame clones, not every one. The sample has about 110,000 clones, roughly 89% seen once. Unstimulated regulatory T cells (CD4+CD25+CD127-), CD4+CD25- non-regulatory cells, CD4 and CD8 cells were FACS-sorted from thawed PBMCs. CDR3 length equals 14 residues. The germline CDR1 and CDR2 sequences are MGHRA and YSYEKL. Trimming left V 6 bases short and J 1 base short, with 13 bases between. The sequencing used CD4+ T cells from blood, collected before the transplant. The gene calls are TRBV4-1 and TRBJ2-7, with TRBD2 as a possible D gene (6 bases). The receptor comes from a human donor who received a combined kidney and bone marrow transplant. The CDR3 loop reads CASRSLGGSYEQYF. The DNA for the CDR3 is TGCGCCAGCAGATCCTTGGGGGGATCCTACGAGCAGTACTTC.